This TCR beta chain was profiled in a study of blood T cell repertoires in COVID-19. The wider study: The origin of the acute and convalescent COVID-19 samples was the United States, Italy and Spain. From T cells, B-cell-depleted T cells, or PBMCs came the material, which was cDNA or gDNA.

In the original processing: Reference gene primer amplification gave nucleated cell count estimates. Generated by immunoSEQ multiplex PCR, the TCRdb table keeps only in-frame clones and is missing some. The DNA gave D and trimming, while V, J and clone size come from that table. Of some 150,000 clones listed, roughly 84% are singletons. CDR1 is LNHDA and CDR2 is SQIVND in the germline V gene (reference sequence). The CDR3 has 15 amino acids. V was clipped by 6 bases and J by 3 bases, with 15 bases between them. Sequencing was done on a sample of peripheral blood. The chain is built from TRBV19 and TRBJ1-5; maybe TRBD1 (5 bases). This sequence originates from a woman aged 45-65 years in a cohort sampled during active or convalescent COVID-19. CDR3 amino acids: CASRVGQANNQPQHF. The CDR3 DNA follows: TGTGCCAGTAGAGTGGGGCAAGCGAACAATCAGCCCCAGCATTTT.